Sequencing of this T cell receptor beta chain was carried out in a study of cytomegalovirus exposure and HLA in healthy donors. Study-wide background: Early release data held 85 million or so unique TCRs from HLA-typed donors.

CDR3 size: 16 residues. Germline CDR1 SGHTA, CDR2 FQGNSA. Unmatched junction bases numbered 6, after V lost 0 bases and J lost 6 bases. The PCR used 60 Vbeta and 13 Jbeta primers. Clones were read by immunoSEQ multiplex PCR, and TCRdb kept only the in-frame ones, dropping some. The sample includes tens of thousands of clones, approximately 80% of them seen just once. Comments on this clone: Its antigen is as yet unknown.

Study findings and constraints: TCR beta V segments were, for the most part, productive about 87% or about 30% of the time in an earlier analysis.

The sequenced material came from PBMCs. This TCR was sampled from a man aged 25 to 40 in good health and CMV-seropositive. V gene TRBV7-2 combines with J gene TRBJ2-7; TRBD1 aligns across 12 bases. The CDR3 protein is CASSLAPGQGASEQYF. DNA of the CDR3: TGTGCCAGCAGCTTAGCCCCGGGACAGGGGGCCTCCGAGCAGTACTTC.